Below, 17 T cell receptor beta chains from the same sample are listed, as sequenced in a study of PD-1 blockade in classical Hodgkin lymphoma. TCRdb keeps only in-frame clones here, not all; method: immunoSEQ multiplex PCR. The sample holds around 37,000 clones, about 90% seen once. Time point meaning: cycle 4 day 1 (C4D1), after 6 weeks of nivolumab. In every patient, relapse followed autologous stem cell transplantation, while exposure to brentuximab vedotin differed. Purification of CD4+ T cells from thawed PBMCs was performed via magnetic negative selection. The source material was CD4+ T cells from blood, sampled before the fourth cycle of nivolumab. Receptors were obtained from a human donor with classical Hodgkin lymphoma.

The chain has TRBV7-3 and TRBJ2-1; 8 bases match TRBD2. Unmatched junction bases numbered 13, after V lost 7 bases and J lost 8 bases. The CDR3 totals 15 residues. The germline V gene has CDR1 SGHTA and CDR2 FQGTGA. CDR3 protein: CASTTQGLVGDEQFF. As DNA, the CDR3 is TGTGCCAGCACGACACAGGGACTAGTAGGCGATGAGCAGTTCTTC.

This clone has a single count. The chain carries TRBV7-9 and TRBJ1-6, with 7 bases matching TRBD1. Germline V CDR1 and CDR2: SEHNR, FQNEAQ (reference sequence). V dropped 5 bases and J dropped 8; count of bases not matched to a gene: 9. The CDR3 is 15 residues long. CDR3 loop: CASSTSQGVDSPLHF. The CDR3 coding sequence is TGTGCCAGCAGCACCTCTCAGGGGGTGGATTCACCCCTCCACTTT.

DNA of the CDR3: TGTGCCAGCAGTTTAGTAACGTCGGACAGGGGAAGGCTGGTAGTCAATCAGCCCCAGCATTTT. Translating it yields CASSLVTSDRGRLVVNQPQHF. The chain recombines TRBV28 with TRBJ1-5, with 9 bases fitting TRBD1. CDR1 and CDR2 (germline): MDHEN, SYDVKM. This CDR3 is built from 21 residues. V dropped 2 bases and J dropped 3; count of bases not matched to a gene: 20.

V usage is TRBV7-6 and J usage is TRBJ2-1; D is tentatively TRBD1 or TRBD2 (5 bases each). The CDR3 totals 16 residues. V lost 5 bases, J lost 5 bases, and 19 bases lay in between. Germline V CDR1 and CDR2: SGHVS, FNYEAQ. The CDR3 protein is CASSPTLGRVDNEQFF. The CDR3 coding sequence is TGTGCCAGCAGCCCGACGTTGGGACGGGTGGACAATGAGCAGTTCTTC.

V and J are TRBV10-1 and TRBJ1-1; a possible D gene is TRBD1 (6 bases). The CDR3 is made up of 14 amino acids. The V end was cut by 4 bases, the J end by 1 base, with 10 bases between. The germline gives CDR1 WNHNN, CDR2 SYGVQD (reference sequence). CDR3 nucleotides: TGCGCCAGCAGTGTTGCAGGGGCGAACACTGAAGCTTTCTTT. As protein: CASSVAGANTEAFF.

CDR3 sequence: CASSRGLAGPVDNEQFF. The CDR3 coding sequence is TGCGCCAGCAGCCGGGGACTAGCGGGACCCGTGGACAATGAGCAGTTCTTC. V usage is TRBV4-1 and J usage is TRBJ2-1, with 13 bases aligning to TRBD2. There are 17 residues in the CDR3. V was clipped by 4 bases and J by 5 bases; unmatched bases: 8. Looked up from germline, CDR1 is MGHRA and CDR2 is YSYEKL.

The V call is TRBV5-6, the J call TRBJ2-2; D gene unclear. Germline CDR1 is SGHDT and CDR2 is YYEEEE. Trimming removed 6 bases from V and 5 bases from J, with 17 bases in between. The CDR3 is made up of 15 amino acids. Written as DNA, the CDR3 is TGTGCCAGCACCTTAGACCCGCGGCGGACCGGGGAGCTGTTTTTT. Protein: CASTLDPRRTGELFF.

In DNA, the CDR3 is TGCAGCGTTGACGGGGGAGTCACCGCCCCCTATGAGCAGTTCTTC. This gives the protein CSVDGGVTAPYEQFF. V is TRBV29-1 and J is TRBJ2-1; D is perhaps TRBD2 (6 bases). The CDR3 covers 15 residues. Germline CDR1 is SQVTM and CDR2 is ANQGSEA. V lost 3 bases and J 8 bases, leaving 20 bases between the germline ends.

The rearrangement joins TRBV6-5 to TRBJ1-2; 7 bases are shared with TRBD1. The CDR3 has 13 residues. Trimming took 6 bases from V and 6 from J; bases not matched to a gene: 7. The V gene's germline CDR1 is MNHEY and CDR2 SVGAGI. Written as DNA, the CDR3 is TGTGCCAGCAGGAACCCGGGACAGAATGGCTACACCTTC. Translation gives CASRNPGQNGYTF.

This chain joins TRBV6-1 and TRBJ1-2, with 7 nucleotides matching TRBD1. V lost 6 bases and J lost 0; bases outside the gene matches: 7. The CDR3 is made up of 15 amino acids. Germline V CDR1 and CDR2: MNHNS, SASEGT. CDR3 sequence: CASRSGTEANYGYTF. The CDR3, as DNA: TGTGCCAGCAGGTCCGGGACAGAGGCTAACTATGGCTACACCTTC.

The V gene is TRBV10-2, the J gene TRBJ2-5; weak D call: TRBD2 (5 bases). Trimming pared 5 bases from V and 11 bases from J, leaving 15 bases between. The CDR3 is made up of 12 amino acids. The germline V gene has CDR1 WSHSY and CDR2 SAAADI. The CDR3 region is CASSSIVREQYF. Written as DNA, the CDR3 is TGCGCCAGCAGTTCGATCGTGAGGGAGCAGTACTTC.

This chain joins TRBV7-3 and TRBJ2-3, with D possibly TRBD2 on 6 matching bases. V was shortened by 5 bases and J by 4 bases, with 13 bases between the two germline ends. This CDR3 region has 14 residues. Germline assignment: CDR1 SGHTA and CDR2 FQGTGA. CDR3 nucleotides: TGTGCCAGCAGCAACCGGGACTTCGCAGATACGCAGTATTTT. Translation: CASSNRDFADTQYF.

This chain's CDR3 is CASSSRAGDPYNEQFF. The CDR3 coding sequence is TGCGCCAGCAGCTCGCGTGCGGGGGACCCCTACAATGAGCAGTTCTTC. This sequence joins TRBV5-1 and TRBJ2-1, with TRBD2 identical over 7 bases. J gave up 2 bases and V 3 bases, and 8 bases lay outside the gene matches. This CDR3 comprises 16 residues. The germline V gene has CDR1 SGHRS and CDR2 YFSETQ.

This chain links TRBV19 with TRBJ1-2, with 10 positions matching TRBD1. The J segment lost 4 bases and the V segment lost 6 bases, leaving 5 bases of the junction unmatched. The CDR3 is made up of 14 amino acids. Germline assignment: CDR1 LNHDA and CDR2 SQIVND (reference sequence). The CDR3 DNA reads as TGTGCCAGTAGGGGACAGGGGCTGGGCTATGGCTACACCTTC. Amino acids: CASRGQGLGYGYTF.

In its sample, this clone was seen once. V and J are TRBV9 and TRBJ1-4; D is uncertain. The ends were cut back, 0 bases at V and 3 bases at J, with 9 bases in the middle. The CDR3 spans 15 residues. CDR1 is SGDLS, CDR2 YYNGEE, per germline. The CDR3 DNA reads TGTGCCAGCAGCGTAGCACCCACACCTAATGAAAAACTGTTTTTT. Translated, it gives CASSVAPTPNEKLFF.

This rearrangement joins TRBV7-9 to TRBJ2-1, with TRBD1 matching over 7 bases. Trimming at V came to 3 bases and at J to 1 base, leaving 9 bases not matched to a gene. Germline-derived CDR1 and CDR2 are SEHNR and FQNEAQ (reference sequence). The CDR3 loop spans 17 amino acids. The DNA for the CDR3 is TGTGCCAGCAGCTTGAGGCACGGGACAGTTTCCTACAATGAGCAGTTCTTC. Its protein is CASSLRHGTVSYNEQFF.

This sequence joins TRBV28 and TRBJ1-1; D perhaps matches TRBD1 (5 bases). The CDR3 totals 15 residues. Germline-derived CDR1 and CDR2 are MDHEN and SYDVKM. V was clipped by 6 bases and J by 2 bases, with 16 bases between them. CDR3 residues: CASRLGRGGNTEAFF. The DNA for the CDR3 is TGTGCCAGCAGGCTCGGGAGGGGTGGAAACACTGAAGCTTTCTTT.